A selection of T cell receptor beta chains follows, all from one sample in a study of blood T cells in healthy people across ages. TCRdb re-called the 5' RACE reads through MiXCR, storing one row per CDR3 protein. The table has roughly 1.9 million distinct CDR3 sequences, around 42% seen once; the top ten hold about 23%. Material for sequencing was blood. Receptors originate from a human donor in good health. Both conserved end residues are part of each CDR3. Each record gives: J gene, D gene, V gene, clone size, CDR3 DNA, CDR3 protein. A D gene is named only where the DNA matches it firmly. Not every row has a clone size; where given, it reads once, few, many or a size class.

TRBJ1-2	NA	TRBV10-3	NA	TGTGCCATCAAAGGGTATGGCTACACCTTC	CAIKGYGYTF
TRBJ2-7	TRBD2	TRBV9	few	TGTGCCAGCACCATTGCTAGCGGGTGCACCTACGAGCAGTACTTC	CASTIASGCTYEQYF
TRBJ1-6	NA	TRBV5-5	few	TGTGCCAGCAGCTTGGCTATGAATTCACCCCTCCACTTT	CASSLAMNSPLHF
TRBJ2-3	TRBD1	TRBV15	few	TGTGCCACCAGCAGAGATAACCCAGGACAGGGGACAGATACGCAGTATTTT	CATSRDNPGQGTDTQYF
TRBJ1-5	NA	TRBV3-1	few	TGTGCCAGCAGCCAAGATTCAGGGGTAGATCAGCCCCAGCATTTT	CASSQDSGVDQPQHF
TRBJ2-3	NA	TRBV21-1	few	TGTGCCAGCAGCTCGCCAGACGCGTCGACAGGGAGCACAGATACGCAGTATTTT	CASSSPDASTGSTDTQYF
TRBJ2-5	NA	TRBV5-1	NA	TGCGCCAGCAGCTTGGCGGGACTCCATTCGGAGACCCAGTACTTC	CASSLAGLHSETQYF
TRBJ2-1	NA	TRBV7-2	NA	TGTGCCAGCAGCTTCAGGGGGCGGGAGAATGAGCAGTTCTTC	CASSFRGRENEQFF
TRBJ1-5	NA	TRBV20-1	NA	TGCAGTGCTAGAAGCCCCAGGGGCGGCTTGAGCAATCGGCCCCAGCATTTT	CSARSPRGGLSNRPQHF
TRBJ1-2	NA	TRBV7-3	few	TGTGCCAGCAGCTTAGGAGCCCGGGACGGATATTCTGGCTACACCTTC	CASSLGARDGYSGYTF
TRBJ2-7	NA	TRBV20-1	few	TGCAGTGCTACCCGTCCCGGCACCAGCTACGAGCAGTACTTC	CSATRPGTSYEQYF
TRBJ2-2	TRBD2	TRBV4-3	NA	TGCGCCAGCAGCCAGACTAGCGGGGGGGCGGCCGGGGAGCTGTTTTTT	CASSQTSGGAAGELFF
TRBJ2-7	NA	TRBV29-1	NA	TGCGATCTCCTTGGGGACCCTTTGGGACCCTACGAGCAGTACTTC	CDLLGDPLGPYEQYF
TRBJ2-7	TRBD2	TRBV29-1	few	TGCAGCGCATCCGGCGGGGGGGAATACGAGCAGTACTTC	CSASGGGEYEQYF
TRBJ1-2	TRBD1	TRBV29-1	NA	TGCAGCGTTACCGGTGACAGGGGGTATGGCTACACCTTC	CSVTGDRGYGYTF
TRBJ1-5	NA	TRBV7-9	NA	TGTGCCAGCAGCTCTGGGACTTTTGGGCCCCAGCATTTT	CASSSGTFGPQHF
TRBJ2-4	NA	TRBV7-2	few	TGTGCCAGCAGCTCTATTTTTAGCGGAGGGGGGCAGTACTTC	CASSSIFSGGGQYF
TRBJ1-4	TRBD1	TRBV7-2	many	TGTGCCAGCAGCTGGACAGGGGGAGAAAAACTGTTTTTT	CASSWTGGEKLFF
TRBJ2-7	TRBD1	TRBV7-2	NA	TGTGCCAGCAGCTTAGGCTCCGGGACAGCTTACGAGCAGTACTTC	CASSLGSGTAYEQYF
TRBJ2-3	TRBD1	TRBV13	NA	TGTGCCAGCAGCCTGGCTTACCGGACAGGGGCAGATACGCAGTATTTT	CASSLAYRTGADTQYF
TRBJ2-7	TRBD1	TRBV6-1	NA	TGTGCCAGCAGAAAATTCCCGGGACAGGGTTTATCCTACGAGCAGTACTTC	CASRKFPGQGLSYEQYF
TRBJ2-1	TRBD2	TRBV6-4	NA	TGTGCCAGCAGTGACGGCGGGGGACGCTCGTACAATGAGCAGTTCTTC	CASSDGGGRSYNEQFF
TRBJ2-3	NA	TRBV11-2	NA	TGTGCCAGCAGCTTACGGTACACTACAGATACGCAGTATTTT	CASSLRYTTDTQYF
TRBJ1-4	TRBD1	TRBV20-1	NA	TGCAGTGCTAGTGACGCCGGGACAGATAATGAAAAACTGTTTTTT	CSASDAGTDNEKLFF
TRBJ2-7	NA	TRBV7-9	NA	TGTGCCAGCAGTCACGGGCCGGACTACGAGCAGTACTTC	CASSHGPDYEQYF
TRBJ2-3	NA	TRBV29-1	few	TGCAGCGTTGATAATCGGCTGGGGATAGGGGTTGGTGGAGATACGCAGTATTTT	CSVDNRLGIGVGGDTQYF
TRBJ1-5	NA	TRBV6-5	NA	TGTGCCAGCAGTTACTCGACCAATGGCAATCAGCCCCAGCATTTT	CASSYSTNGNQPQHF
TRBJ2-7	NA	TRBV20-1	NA	TGCAGTACTAGAGGGGGTGGGGAGGGCCCTTTTCCCTACGAGCAGTACTTC	CSTRGGGEGPFPYEQYF
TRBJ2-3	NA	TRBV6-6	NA	TGTGCCAGCAGTTCCTCTTCGAGCAGAGAGACCCAGTATTTT	CASSSSSSRETQYF
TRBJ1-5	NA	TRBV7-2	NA	TGTGCCAGCAGCACCCGGGAGGGTCAGCCCCAGCATTTT	CASSTREGQPQHF
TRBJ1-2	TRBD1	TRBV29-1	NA	TGCAGCGTTGAAGCCACAGGGGGCTACAACTGTGGCTACACCTTC	CSVEATGGYNCGYTF
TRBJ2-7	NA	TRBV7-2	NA	TGTGCCAGCAGCTTAAATGGGGCTGCTTACGAGCAGTACTTC	CASSLNGAAYEQYF
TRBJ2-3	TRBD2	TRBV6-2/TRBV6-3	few	TGTGCCAGCAGTTCCTCTTTCGCTTCGCAGCGGGGGCGGATAGATACGCAGTATTTT	CASSSSFASQRGRIDTQYF
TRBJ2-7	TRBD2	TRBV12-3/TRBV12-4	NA	TGTGCCAGCAGTTCCCCGACTAGCGGGGTAGCGGTCGAGCAGTACTTC	CASSSPTSGVAVEQYF
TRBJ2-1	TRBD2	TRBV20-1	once	TGCAGTGCTTCTACTAGCGGGCAAAACTGGCGAGGGCAGTTCTTC	CSASTSGQNWRGQFF